This record looks at one TCR beta chain sequence and its context. Trimming cost V 0 bases and J 4 bases, with 1 base left between them. Looked up from germline, CDR1 is SGHAT and CDR2 is FQNNGV. The CDR3 has 12 residues. This entry is derived from a study of T cells in Graves' hyperthyroidism and ophthalmopathy. On the basis of clinical symptoms, serum thyroxine and TRAb, thyroid ultrasound and orbital computed tomography, diagnoses were made. RNA transcripts served as the template for amplifying TCR beta CDR3 regions. In the first-round RT-PCR of the TCR CDR3, the HTBI primer set was used. TCRdb passed the multiplex PCR reads through MiXCR, listing each CDR3 protein once. The sample consists of some 150,000 distinct CDR3 sequences, approximately 24% of them appearing once.

The V call is TRBV11-2, the J call TRBJ1-5; D uncertain. The sample consisted of blood. The TCR sequence derives from a woman aged 45 to 65 with Graves' hyperthyroidism that later progressed to Graves' ophthalmopathy. This CDR3 reads CASSLENQPQHF. In DNA form, the CDR3 reads TGTGCCAGCAGCTTAGAAAATCAGCCCCAGCATTTT.